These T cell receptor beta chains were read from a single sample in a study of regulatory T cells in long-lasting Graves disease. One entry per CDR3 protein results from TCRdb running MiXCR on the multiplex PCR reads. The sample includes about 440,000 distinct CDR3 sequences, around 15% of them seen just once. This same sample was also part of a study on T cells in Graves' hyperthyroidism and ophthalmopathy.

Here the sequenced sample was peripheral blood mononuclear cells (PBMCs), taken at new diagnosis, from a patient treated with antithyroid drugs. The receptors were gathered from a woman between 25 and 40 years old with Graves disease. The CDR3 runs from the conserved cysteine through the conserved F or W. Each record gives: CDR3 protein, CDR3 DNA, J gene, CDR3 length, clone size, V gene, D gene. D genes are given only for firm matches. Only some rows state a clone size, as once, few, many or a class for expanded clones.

CDR3 protein: CASRQRTSGRQFF
CDR3 DNA: TGCGCCAGCCGACAAAGGACTAGCGGTCGGCAGTTCTTC
J gene: TRBJ2-1
CDR3 length: 13
clone size: many
V gene: TRBV5-1
D gene: TRBD2

CDR3 protein: CAISDSGGVDGYTF
CDR3 DNA: TGTGCCATCAGTGATAGCGGGGGAGTCGATGGCTACACCTTC
J gene: TRBJ1-2
CDR3 length: 14
clone size: .
V gene: TRBV10-3
D gene: .

CDR3 protein: CASSESLAAQETQYF
CDR3 DNA: TGCGCCAGCAGTGAGTCTTTAGCGGCTCAAGAGACCCAGTACTTC
J gene: TRBJ2-5
CDR3 length: 15
clone size: many
V gene: TRBV10-1
D gene: .

CDR3 protein: CASSQVVLSGDGTDTQYF
CDR3 DNA: TGTGCCAGCAGCCAAGTTGTCCTTTCGGGAGATGGCACAGATACGCAGTATTTT
J gene: TRBJ2-3
CDR3 length: 18
clone size: many
V gene: TRBV4-2
D gene: .

CDR3 protein: CASSADPRENTGELFF
CDR3 DNA: TGCGCCAGCAGCGCCGACCCCAGGGAAAACACCGGGGAGCTGTTTTTT
J gene: TRBJ2-2
CDR3 length: 16
clone size: few
V gene: TRBV5-1
D gene: .

CDR3 protein: CATRRGAGGPGTDTQYF
CDR3 DNA: TGTGCCACGCGAAGGGGAGCGGGAGGGCCGGGCACAGATACGCAGTATTTT
J gene: TRBJ2-3
CDR3 length: 17
clone size: .
V gene: TRBV24-1
D gene: TRBD2

CDR3 protein: CASSGGTSSPSTSYNEQFF
CDR3 DNA: TGTGCCAGCAGCGGTGGGACTAGCAGCCCCTCCACCAGCTACAATGAGCAGTTCTTC
J gene: TRBJ2-1
CDR3 length: 19
clone size: many
V gene: TRBV13
D gene: TRBD2

CDR3 protein: CASSRDGTHYEQYF
CDR3 DNA: TGTGCCAGCAGCAGGGACGGGACCCACTACGAGCAGTACTTC
J gene: TRBJ2-7
CDR3 length: 14
clone size: .
V gene: TRBV5-5
D gene: .

CDR3 protein: CASSFFGAEPNEKLFF
CDR3 DNA: TGCGCCAGCAGCTTTTTCGGGGCCGAGCCAAATGAAAAACTGTTTTTT
J gene: TRBJ1-4
CDR3 length: 16
clone size: many
V gene: TRBV5-1
D gene: .

CDR3 protein: CASSQETSGGAQYF
CDR3 DNA: TGTGCCAGCAGCCAAGAGACTAGCGGTGGTGCGCAGTATTTT
J gene: TRBJ2-3
CDR3 length: 14
clone size: many
V gene: TRBV3-1
D gene: TRBD2

CDR3 protein: CSASGRGGSETQYF
CDR3 DNA: TGCAGTGCTAGCGGGAGGGGCGGCTCAGAGACCCAGTACTTC
J gene: TRBJ2-5
CDR3 length: 14
clone size: .
V gene: TRBV20-1
D gene: TRBD2

CDR3 protein: CASTLVGPDTQYF
CDR3 DNA: TGTGCCAGCACCCTCGTGGGCCCAGATACGCAGTATTTT
J gene: TRBJ2-3
CDR3 length: 13
clone size: .
V gene: TRBV11-2
D gene: .

CDR3 protein: CAASPGLAGGPGTGELFF
CDR3 DNA: TGTGCCGCTAGCCCGGGACTAGCGGGAGGGCCGGGCACCGGGGAGCTGTTTTTT
J gene: TRBJ2-2
CDR3 length: 18
clone size: many
V gene: TRBV2
D gene: TRBD2

CDR3 protein: CASKKFSGNTIYF
CDR3 DNA: TGTGCCAGCAAAAAGTTTTCTGGAAACACCATATATTTT
J gene: TRBJ1-3
CDR3 length: 13
clone size: .
V gene: TRBV2
D gene: .

CDR3 protein: CASGTEMNTEAFF
CDR3 DNA: TGTGCCAGCGGGACAGAGATGAACACTGAAGCTTTCTTT
J gene: TRBJ1-1
CDR3 length: 13
clone size: many
V gene: TRBV2
D gene: TRBD1

CDR3 protein: CASGLGTGGSEQFF
CDR3 DNA: TGTGCTAGTGGGCTAGGGACAGGGGGCAGTGAGCAGTTCTTC
J gene: TRBJ2-1
CDR3 length: 14
clone size: many
V gene: TRBV12-5
D gene: TRBD1

CDR3 protein: CRARGLAGGYEQYF
CDR3 DNA: TGCAGAGCTAGAGGGCTAGCGGGAGGCTACGAGCAGTACTTC
J gene: TRBJ2-7
CDR3 length: 14
clone size: .
V gene: TRBV20-1
D gene: TRBD2

CDR3 protein: CASSLGSVNYGYTF
CDR3 DNA: TGTGCCAGCAGCTTAGGCAGCGTTAACTATGGCTACACCTTC
J gene: TRBJ1-2
CDR3 length: 14
clone size: many
V gene: TRBV7-9
D gene: .

CDR3 protein: CASSLELAGVGTDTQYF
CDR3 DNA: TGTGCCAGCAGCTTGGAGCTAGCGGGAGTAGGCACAGATACGCAGTATTTT
J gene: TRBJ2-3
CDR3 length: 17
clone size: few
V gene: TRBV5-6
D gene: TRBD2

CDR3 protein: CASTALVRTDTQYF
CDR3 DNA: TGTGCCAGCACCGCACTAGTTCGCACAGATACGCAGTATTTT
J gene: TRBJ2-3
CDR3 length: 14
clone size: many
V gene: TRBV28
D gene: .

CDR3 protein: CASSVTDNTGELFF
CDR3 DNA: TGTGCCAGCAGCGTCACTGATAACACCGGGGAGCTGTTTTTT
J gene: TRBJ2-2
CDR3 length: 14
clone size: .
V gene: TRBV9
D gene: .

CDR3 protein: CASRDRTMNTEAFF
CDR3 DNA: TGTGCCAGCAGAGACAGAACTATGAACACTGAAGCTTTCTTT
J gene: TRBJ1-1
CDR3 length: 14
clone size: few
V gene: TRBV28
D gene: .

CDR3 protein: CAWMRGGLETQYF
CDR3 DNA: TGTGCCTGGATGCGGGGCGGCCTGGAGACCCAGTACTTC
J gene: TRBJ2-5
CDR3 length: 13
clone size: many
V gene: TRBV30
D gene: .